Below, one T cell receptor beta chain is given with its context. Antigen: not known. The data originate from a study of response to subunit inactivated influenza vaccine. General study findings and limits: Each seasonal influenza vaccination recruits few new T cells, the authors suggested.

The CDR3 extends over 18 amino acids. V lost 5 bases, J lost 0 bases, and 20 bases lay in between. From germline, CDR1 is MNHEY and CDR2 SVGAGI. TCRdb itself ran the RT-PCR reads through MiXCR, one entry per CDR3 protein. The sample yields around 760,000 distinct CDR3 sequences, roughly 14% seen once. The sequencing here drew on PBMCs from blood, taken roughly 2 weeks before vaccination. The V and J genes are TRBV6-5 and TRBJ2-4; D might be TRBD2 (5 bases). The sequence derives from a man aged 50 or older who received an inactivated influenza vaccine. The CDR3 sequence is CASSHLGEGRIAKNIQYF. Here the CDR3 DNA reads TGTGCCAGCAGTCACCTCGGGGAAGGCCGGATAGCCAAAAACATTCAGTACTTC.